This T cell receptor beta chain was identified during a study of cytomegalovirus exposure and HLA in healthy donors. The study, taken as a whole, reports: In vitro confirmation showed three CMV-associated chains to be CMV antigen specific.

Assay: immunoSEQ multiplex PCR; the TCRdb copy retains only in-frame clones and omits some. The sample lists more than 300,000 clones, 80% to 90% occurring once. The CDR3 contains 15 residues. Per the germline V gene, CDR1 is GTSNPN and CDR2 is SVGIG (reference sequence). V lost 0 bases and J lost 0, with 12 bases in between. Details on this clone: Its antigen is not known.

The sequenced sample was PBMCs. This TCR derives from a woman aged 18 to 35 in good health and CMV-seronegative. The rearrangement links TRBV30 to TRBJ2-7; a possible D gene is TRBD2 (7 bases). CDR3 sequence reads: CAWSVGGARSYEQYF. CDR3 DNA sequence: TGTGCCTGGAGTGTAGGGGGGGCTCGCTCCTACGAGCAGTACTTC.